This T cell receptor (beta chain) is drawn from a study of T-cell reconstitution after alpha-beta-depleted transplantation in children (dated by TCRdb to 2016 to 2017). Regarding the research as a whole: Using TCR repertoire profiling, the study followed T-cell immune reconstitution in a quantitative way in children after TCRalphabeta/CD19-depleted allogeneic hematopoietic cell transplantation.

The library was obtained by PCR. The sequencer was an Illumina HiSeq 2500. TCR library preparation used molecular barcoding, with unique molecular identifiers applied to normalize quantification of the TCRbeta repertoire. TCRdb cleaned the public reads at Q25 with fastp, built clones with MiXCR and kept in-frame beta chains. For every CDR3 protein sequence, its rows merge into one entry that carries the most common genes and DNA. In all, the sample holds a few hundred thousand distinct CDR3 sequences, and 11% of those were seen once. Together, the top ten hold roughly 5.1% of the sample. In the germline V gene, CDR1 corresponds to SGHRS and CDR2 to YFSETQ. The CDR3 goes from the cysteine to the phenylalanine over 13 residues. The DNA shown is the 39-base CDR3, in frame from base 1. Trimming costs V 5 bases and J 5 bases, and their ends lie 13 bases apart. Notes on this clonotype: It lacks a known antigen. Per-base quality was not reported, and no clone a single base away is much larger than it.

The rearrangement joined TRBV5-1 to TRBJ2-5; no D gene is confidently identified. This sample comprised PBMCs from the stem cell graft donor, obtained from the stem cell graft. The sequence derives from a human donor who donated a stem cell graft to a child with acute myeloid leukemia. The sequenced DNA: TGCGCCAGCAGGACGGGTCTTTCGGAGACCCAGTACTTC. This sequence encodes CASRTGLSETQYF.